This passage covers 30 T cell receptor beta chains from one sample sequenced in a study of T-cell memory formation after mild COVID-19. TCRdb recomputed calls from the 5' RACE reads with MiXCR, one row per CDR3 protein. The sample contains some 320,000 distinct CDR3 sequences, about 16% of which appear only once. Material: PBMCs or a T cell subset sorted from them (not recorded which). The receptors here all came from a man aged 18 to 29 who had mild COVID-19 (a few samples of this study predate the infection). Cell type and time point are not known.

The CDR3 here is CASSTGQRGDTQYF. CDR3 in DNA: TGTGCCAGCAGTACGGGACAACGGGGAGATACGCAGTATTTT. The V and J genes are TRBV27 and TRBJ2-3, with a weak D call TRBD1 (6 bases). V lost 5 bases to trimming and J lost 5 bases, with 14 bases between them. This CDR3 spans 14 amino acids. Germline values: CDR1 MNHEY, CDR2 SMNVEV (reference sequence).

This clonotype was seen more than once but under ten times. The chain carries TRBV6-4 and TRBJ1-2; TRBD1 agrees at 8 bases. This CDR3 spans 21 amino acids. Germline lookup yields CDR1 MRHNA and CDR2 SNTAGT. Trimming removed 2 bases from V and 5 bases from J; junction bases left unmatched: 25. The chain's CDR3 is CASSDEGQGDAADWVGYGYTF. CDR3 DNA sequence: TGTGCCAGCAGTGACGAAGGACAGGGCGACGCCGCCGATTGGGTGGGGTATGGCTACACCTTC.

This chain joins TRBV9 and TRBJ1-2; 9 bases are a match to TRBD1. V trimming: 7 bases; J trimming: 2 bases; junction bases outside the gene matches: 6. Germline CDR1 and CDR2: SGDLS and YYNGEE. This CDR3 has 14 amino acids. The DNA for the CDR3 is TGTGCCAGCGCTTACGGGACAGGGAACTATGGCTACACCTTC. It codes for CASAYGTGNYGYTF.

The CDR3 reads CASSTASGGAEQFF. The CDR3 bases are TGTGCCAGCAGCACGGCTAGCGGGGGGGCGGAGCAGTTCTTC. The chain combines TRBV5-6 with TRBJ2-1; the match to TRBD2 covers 12 bases. Germline V gene sequence: CDR1 SGHDT, CDR2 YYEEEE. With 4 bases clipped from V and 10 bases from J, the junction kept 6 bases outside the gene matches. The CDR3 loop spans 14 amino acids. The full variable domain, completed using reference TRBV5-6 and TRBJ2-1, is DAGVTQSPTHLIKTRGQQVTLRCSPKSGHDTVSWYQQALGQGPQFIFQYYEEEERQRGNFPDRFSGHQFPNYSSELNVNALLLGDSALYLCASSTASGGAEQFFGPGTRLTVL.

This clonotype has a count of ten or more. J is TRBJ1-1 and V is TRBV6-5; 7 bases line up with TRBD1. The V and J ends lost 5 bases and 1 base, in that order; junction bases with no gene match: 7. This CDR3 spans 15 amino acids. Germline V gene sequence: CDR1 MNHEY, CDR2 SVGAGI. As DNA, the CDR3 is TGTGCCAGCAGTCAGGGGGACGGAGCGAACACTGAAGCTTTCTTT. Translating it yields CASSQGDGANTEAFF.

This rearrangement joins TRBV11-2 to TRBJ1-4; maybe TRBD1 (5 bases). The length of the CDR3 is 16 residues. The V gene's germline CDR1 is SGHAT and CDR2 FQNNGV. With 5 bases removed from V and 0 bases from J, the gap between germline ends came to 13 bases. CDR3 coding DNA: TGTGCCAGCAGCGCCGGGGCACCTGCAACTAATGAAAAACTGTTTTTT. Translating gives CASSAGAPATNEKLFF.

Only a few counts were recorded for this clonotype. CDR3 region: CSARGLAGIQETQYF. DNA of the CDR3: TGCAGTGCTAGAGGACTAGCGGGGATCCAAGAGACCCAGTACTTC. The chain uses TRBV20-1 and TRBJ2-5, with TRBD2 matching 11 bases. V shed 1 base and J 1 base; nucleotides not matched to a gene: 2. This CDR3 contains 15 residues. Looked up from germline, CDR1 is DFQATT and CDR2 is SNEGSKA (reference sequence).

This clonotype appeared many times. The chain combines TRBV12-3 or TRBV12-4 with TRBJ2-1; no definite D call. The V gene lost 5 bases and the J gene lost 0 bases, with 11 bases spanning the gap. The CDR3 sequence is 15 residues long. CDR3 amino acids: CASSIDTSSYNEQFF. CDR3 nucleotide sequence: TGTGCCAGCAGTATAGACACCAGCTCCTACAATGAGCAGTTCTTC.

The CDR3 reads CASSSDLAGYTVTGELFF. The DNA of the CDR3 is TGTGCCAGCAGTTCCGACTTAGCGGGGTATACGGTCACCGGGGAGCTGTTTTTT. The chain recombines TRBV27 with TRBJ2-2, with 8 bases matching TRBD2. The ends lost 4 bases at V and 4 bases at J; junction bases unmatched: 14. The CDR3 has 18 amino acids. Looked up from germline, CDR1 is MNHEY and CDR2 is SMNVEV (reference sequence).

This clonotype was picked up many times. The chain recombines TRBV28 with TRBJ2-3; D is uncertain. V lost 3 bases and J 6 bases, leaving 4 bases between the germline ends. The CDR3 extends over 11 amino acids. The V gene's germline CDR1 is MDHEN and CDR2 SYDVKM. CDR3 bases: TGTGCCAGCAGTTTTCTCGATACGCAGTATTTT. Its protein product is CASSFLDTQYF.

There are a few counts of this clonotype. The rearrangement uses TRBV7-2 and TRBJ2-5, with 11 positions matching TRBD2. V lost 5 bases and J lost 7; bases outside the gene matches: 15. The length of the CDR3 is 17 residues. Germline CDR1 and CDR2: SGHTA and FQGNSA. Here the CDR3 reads CASSAASGGSPLGTQYF. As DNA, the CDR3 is TGTGCCAGCAGCGCCGCTAGCGGGGGGTCTCCGTTGGGGACCCAGTACTTC.

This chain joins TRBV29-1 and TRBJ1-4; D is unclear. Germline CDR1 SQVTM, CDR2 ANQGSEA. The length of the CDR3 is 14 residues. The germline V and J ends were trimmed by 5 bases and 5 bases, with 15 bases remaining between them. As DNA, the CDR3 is TGCAGCGTTACTTCGACGGGAAAGAATGAAAAACTGTTTTTT. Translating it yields CSVTSTGKNEKLFF.

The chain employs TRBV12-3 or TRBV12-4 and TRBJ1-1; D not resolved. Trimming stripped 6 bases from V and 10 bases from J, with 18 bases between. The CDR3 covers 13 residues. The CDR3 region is CASSQAEGPRAFF. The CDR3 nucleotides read TGTGCCAGCAGCCAAGCGGAGGGCCCGCGAGCTTTCTTT.

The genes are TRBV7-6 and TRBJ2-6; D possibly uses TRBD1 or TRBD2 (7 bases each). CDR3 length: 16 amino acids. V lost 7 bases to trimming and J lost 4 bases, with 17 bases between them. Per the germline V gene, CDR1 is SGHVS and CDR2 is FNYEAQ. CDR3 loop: CASTGRGRLGANVLTF. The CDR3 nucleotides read TGTGCCAGCACGGGGAGGGGGCGATTAGGGGCCAACGTCCTGACTTTC. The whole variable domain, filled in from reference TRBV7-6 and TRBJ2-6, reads GAGVSQSPRYKVTKRGQDVALRCDPISGHVSLYWYRQALGQGPEFLTYFNYEAQQDKSGLPNDRFSAERPEGSISTLTIQRTEQRDSAMYRCASTGRGRLGANVLTFGAGSRLTVL.

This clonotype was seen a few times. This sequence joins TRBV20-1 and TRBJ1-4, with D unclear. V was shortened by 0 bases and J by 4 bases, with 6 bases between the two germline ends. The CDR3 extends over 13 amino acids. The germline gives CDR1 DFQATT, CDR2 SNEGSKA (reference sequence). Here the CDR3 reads CSARDSINEKLFF. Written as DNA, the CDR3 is TGCAGTGCTAGAGACAGTATTAATGAAAAACTGTTTTTT.

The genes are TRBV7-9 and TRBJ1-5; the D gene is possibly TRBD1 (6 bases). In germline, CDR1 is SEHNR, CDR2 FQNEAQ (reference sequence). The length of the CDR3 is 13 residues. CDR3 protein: CAWSRGPNQPQHF. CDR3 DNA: TGTGCTTGGAGCCGGGGGCCCAATCAGCCCCAGCATTTT.

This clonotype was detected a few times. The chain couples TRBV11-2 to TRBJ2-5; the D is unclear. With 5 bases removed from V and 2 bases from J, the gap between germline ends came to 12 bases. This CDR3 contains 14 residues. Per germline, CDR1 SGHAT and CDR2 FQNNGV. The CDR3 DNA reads TGTGCCAGCAGCCTGAACCCCTGGCAAGAGACCCAGTACTTC. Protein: CASSLNPWQETQYF.

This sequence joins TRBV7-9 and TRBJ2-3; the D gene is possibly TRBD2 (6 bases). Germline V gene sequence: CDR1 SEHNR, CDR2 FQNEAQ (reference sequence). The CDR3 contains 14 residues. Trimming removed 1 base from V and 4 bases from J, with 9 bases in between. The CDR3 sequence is CASSLGKRADTQYF. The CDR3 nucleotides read TGTGCCAGCAGCTTAGGGAAGCGGGCAGATACGCAGTATTTT.

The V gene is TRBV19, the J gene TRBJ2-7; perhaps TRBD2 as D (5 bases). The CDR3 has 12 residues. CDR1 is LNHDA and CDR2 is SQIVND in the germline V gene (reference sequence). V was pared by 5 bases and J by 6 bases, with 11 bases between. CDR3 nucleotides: TGTGCCAGTAGTGAGGGTGGCGGCGAGCAGTACTTC. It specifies CASSEGGGEQYF.

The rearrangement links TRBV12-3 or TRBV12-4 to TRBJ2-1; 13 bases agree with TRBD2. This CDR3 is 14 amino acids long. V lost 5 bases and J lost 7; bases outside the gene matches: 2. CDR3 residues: CASSTGLAGNEQFF. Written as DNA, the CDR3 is TGTGCCAGCAGTACGGGACTAGCGGGAAATGAGCAGTTCTTC.

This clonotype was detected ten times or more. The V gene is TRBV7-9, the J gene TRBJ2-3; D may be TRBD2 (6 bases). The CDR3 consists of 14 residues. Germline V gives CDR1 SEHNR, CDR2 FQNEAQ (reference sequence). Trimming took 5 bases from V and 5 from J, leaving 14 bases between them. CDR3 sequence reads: CASSPGVWEDTQYF. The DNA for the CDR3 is TGTGCCAGCAGCCCGGGGGTATGGGAAGATACGCAGTATTTT.

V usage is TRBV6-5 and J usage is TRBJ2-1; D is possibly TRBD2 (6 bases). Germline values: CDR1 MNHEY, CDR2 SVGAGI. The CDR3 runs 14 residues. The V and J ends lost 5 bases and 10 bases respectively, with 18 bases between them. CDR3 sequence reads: CASSQSPGGFEQFF. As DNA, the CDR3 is TGTGCCAGCAGTCAATCTCCCGGGGGATTCGAGCAGTTCTTC.

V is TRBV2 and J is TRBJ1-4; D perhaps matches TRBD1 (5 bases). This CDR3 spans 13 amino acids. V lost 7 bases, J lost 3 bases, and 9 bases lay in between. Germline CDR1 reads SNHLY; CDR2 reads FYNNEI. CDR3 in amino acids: CASKRGANEKLFF. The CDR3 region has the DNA TGTGCCAGCAAAAGGGGAGCTAATGAAAAACTGTTTTTT.

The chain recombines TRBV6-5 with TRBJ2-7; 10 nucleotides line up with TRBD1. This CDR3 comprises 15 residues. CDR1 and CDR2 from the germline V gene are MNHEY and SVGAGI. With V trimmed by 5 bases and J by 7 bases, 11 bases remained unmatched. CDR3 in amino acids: CASSRPGQGIYEQYF. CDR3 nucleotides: TGTGCCAGCAGTCGTCCGGGACAGGGGATCTATGAGCAGTACTTC.

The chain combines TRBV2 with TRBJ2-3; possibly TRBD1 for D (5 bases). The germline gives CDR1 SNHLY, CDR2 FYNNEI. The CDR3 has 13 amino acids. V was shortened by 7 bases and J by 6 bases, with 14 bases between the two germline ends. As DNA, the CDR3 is TGTGCCAGCACCACCACAGGACGGGATACGCAGTATTTT. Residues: CASTTTGRDTQYF.

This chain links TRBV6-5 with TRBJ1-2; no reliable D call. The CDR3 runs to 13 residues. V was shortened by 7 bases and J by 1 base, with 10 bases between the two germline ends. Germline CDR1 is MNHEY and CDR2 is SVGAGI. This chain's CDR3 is CASTESFNYGYTF. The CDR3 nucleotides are TGTGCCAGCACCGAGTCATTTAACTATGGCTACACCTTC.

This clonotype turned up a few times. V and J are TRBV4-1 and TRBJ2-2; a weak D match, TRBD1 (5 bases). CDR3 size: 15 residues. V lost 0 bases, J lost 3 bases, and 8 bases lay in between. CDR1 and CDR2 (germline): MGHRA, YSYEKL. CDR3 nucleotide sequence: TGCGCCAGCAGCCAAGATCAGGGCTACACCGGGGAGCTGTTTTTT. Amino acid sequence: CASSQDQGYTGELFF.

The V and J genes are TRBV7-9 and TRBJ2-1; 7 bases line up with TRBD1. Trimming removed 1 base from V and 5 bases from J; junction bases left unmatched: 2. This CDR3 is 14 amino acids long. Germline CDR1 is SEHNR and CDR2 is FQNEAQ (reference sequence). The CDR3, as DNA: TGTGCCAGCAGCTTAGGGGACAGTAACAATGAGCAGTTCTTC. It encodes CASSLGDSNNEQFF.

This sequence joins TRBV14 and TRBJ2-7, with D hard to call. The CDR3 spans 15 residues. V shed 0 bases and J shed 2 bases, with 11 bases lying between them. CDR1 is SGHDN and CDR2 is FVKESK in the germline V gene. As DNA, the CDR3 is TGTGCCAGCAGCCAAGATCCCAGTACCGCCTACGAGCAGTACTTC. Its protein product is CASSQDPSTAYEQYF. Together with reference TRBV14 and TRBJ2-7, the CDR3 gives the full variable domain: EAGVTQFPSHSVIEKGQTVTLRCDPISGHDNLYWYRRVMGKEIKFLLHFVKESKQDESGMPNNRFLAERTGGTYSTLKVQPAELEDSGVYFCASSQDPSTAYEQYFGPGTRLTVT.

The CDR3 is CASSKSGGTDTQYF. CDR3 coding DNA: TGCGCCAGCAGCAAGAGCGGGGGCACAGATACGCAGTATTTT. The V and J genes are TRBV5-1 and TRBJ2-3; 7 nucleotides line up with TRBD2. The ends lost 4 bases at V and 1 base at J; junction bases unmatched: 3. CDR1 and CDR2 (germline): SGHRS, YFSETQ. The CDR3 loop spans 14 amino acids.